This TCR beta chain derives from a study of CD8 T cells in ankylosing spondylitis. This clonotype was observed many times. Its antigen is undetermined. Study-level results: Among TCR beta sequences, a motif of eight highly homologous variants appeared characteristic of ankylosing spondylitis blood. Reported data indicate significant enrichment of disease-linked clones within matched ankylosing spondylitis synovial fluid. Clones that were linked to disease were CD8+ and were relatively rare in peripheral blood.

The CDR3 runs to 13 residues. Trimming took 4 bases from V and 13 from J, leaving 15 bases between them. CDR1 and CDR2 (germline): SGHDT, YYEEEE. A quantitative 5'-RACE method, one with molecular barcodes, was used to make TCR beta libraries. One entry per CDR3 protein results from TCRdb running MiXCR on the 5' RACE reads. In the table there are 500,000 or so distinct CDR3 sequences, under 5.5% of which are singletons. The sample consisted of blood, either unsorted or a sorted T cell fraction (not recorded which). The origin of this receptor is a male donor with ankylosing spondylitis. The chain couples TRBV5-6 to TRBJ1-6; D might be TRBD1 (5 bases). This CDR3 reads CASSPVGEGPLHF. CDR3 nucleotides: TGTGCCAGCAGCCCGGTGGGGGAAGGGCCCCTCCACTTT.